The source of this T cell receptor (beta chain) is a study of cytomegalovirus exposure and HLA in healthy donors. PCR amplification relied on 60 Vbeta primers (plus 13 Jbeta primers). Profiling relied on immunoSEQ multiplex PCR, and the TCRdb table lists in-frame clones only, not all of them. The sample spans 120,000 to 150,000 clones; the ten largest clones claim around 1.5%. This TCR came from a woman in her forties or fifties in good health and CMV-seronegative. Sequencing was performed on PBMCs.

The CDR3 reads CASSLDRAGGNEQFF. CDR3 nucleotides: TGTGCCAGCAGCTTAGATAGGGCAGGGGGGAATGAGCAGTTCTTC. The chain links TRBV11-3 to TRBJ2-1, with D perhaps TRBD1 (7 bases). The CDR3 covers 15 residues. Germline loops: CDR1 SGHNT, CDR2 YENEEA. The V end lost 0 bases, the J end lost 7 bases, and 13 bases lay between the germline ends.